This T cell receptor beta chain came from a study of blood T cell repertoires in COVID-19. Turning to the study itself: Researchers got acute and convalescent COVID-19 samples from the United States, Italy and Spain. T cells, B-cell-depleted T cells, or PBMCs supplied cDNA or gDNA.

The V segment lost 6 bases and the J segment 0 bases; nucleotides outside the gene matches: 3. This CDR3 has 14 amino acids. Germline V gives CDR1 SGHTA, CDR2 FQGNSA. Authors' methods: From reference gene primer amplification, estimates of nucleated cell counts were derived. Assay: immunoSEQ multiplex PCR; the TCRdb copy retains only in-frame clones and omits some. Clone size and V and J calls were adopted from that table, with D and trimming inferred from the DNA. Altogether fewer than 200,000 clones are present, about 88% being singletons, with the ten largest covering roughly 2%. This sequence joins TRBV7-2 and TRBJ1-1; 8 positions agree with TRBD1. The clonotype comes from a man aged 45-65 years who had recovered from COVID-19. The sample consisted of peripheral blood. In DNA form, the CDR3 reads TGTGCCAGCAGGGGACAGGTGATGAACACTGAAGCTTTCTTT. Its protein product is CASRGQVMNTEAFF.